This T cell receptor beta chain stems from a study of response to subunit inactivated influenza vaccine (dated by TCRdb to 2016 to 2018). Looking at the study overall: The study used deep quantitative T cell receptor repertoire profiling to track responses to a trivalent subunit inactivated influenza vaccine. Results and caveats for the whole study, not just this receptor: The authors suggested that each seasonal influenza vaccination may recruit only a limited number of new T cells.

Of note for this clonotype: Its antigen is still unknown. No much larger clone is present one base from it, and per-base qualities are unavailable.

Library preparation employed RT-PCR. Sequenced on an Illumina HiSeq 2500. The public reads were reanalyzed by TCRdb: fastp trimming at Q25, MiXCR alignment, in-frame beta chains only. Rows with one shared CDR3 protein collapse into an entry with the most common genes and DNA. The table for this sample lists over 750,000 distinct CDR3 sequences; 21% of them were counted only once. Roughly a tenth of the sample goes to the ten largest clones. The CDR3 covers 14 residues, taking in both the cysteine and the phenylalanine. The sequence is cut down to CDR3 DNA, 42 bases in frame from base 1. V is clipped by 6 bases and J by 6 bases, and the sequence between their germline boundaries is 14 bases long. Based on the germline V gene (reference sequence), the CDR1 and CDR2 sequences are SGHAT and FQDESV.

The chain is assembled from TRBV11-1 and TRBJ2-2; perhaps TRBD2 is the D gene, with 5 bases matching. The input for sequencing was PBMCs from blood, taken more than 4 days after vaccination. The receptor was isolated from a middle-aged man who received an inactivated influenza vaccine. Donor details come from another sample of the same person, matched by shared clones. The bases read TGTGCCAGCAGGGACCTACTAGGATCCGGGGAGCTGTTTTTT. This yields the protein CASRDLLGSGELFF.